A single sample is the source of the 21 T cell receptor beta chains below, sequenced in a study of blood T cell repertoires in COVID-19. Libraries were prepared by immunoSEQ multiplex PCR; TCRdb keeps only in-frame clonotypes and omits some of them. There are some 180,000 clones in the sample; 85% to 90% occur only once, and 6% to 6.5% lies in the top ten. Source material: PBMCs or T cells enriched from blood (not recorded which). The receptors were sampled from a man in his forties who had recovered from COVID-19.

V usage is TRBV6-5 and J usage is TRBJ2-1, with 8 bases fitting TRBD1. Germline values: CDR1 MNHEY, CDR2 SVGAGI. The junction had 3 bases not matched to a gene; V was cut back by 5 bases and J by 6 bases. The CDR3 is 13 amino acids. This chain's CDR3 is CASSPTGGNEQFF. CDR3 nucleotide sequence: TGTGCCAGCAGTCCAACAGGGGGCAATGAGCAGTTCTTC.

The CDR3 spells CASTPGGAWSNQPQHF. CDR3 sequence (DNA): TGTGCCAGTACTCCCGGGGGGGCATGGAGCAATCAGCCCCAGCATTTT. This chain joins TRBV19 and TRBJ1-5, with D maybe TRBD1 (6 bases). Deletions cut 7 bases from V and 1 base from J, with 17 bases between. The CDR3 covers 16 residues. Germline V gene sequence: CDR1 LNHDA, CDR2 SQIVND (reference sequence). The entire variable domain, with the rest obtained from reference TRBV19 and TRBJ1-5, is as follows: DGGITQSPKYLFRKEGQNVTLSCEQNLNHDAMYWYRQDPGQGLRLIYYSQIVNDFQKGDIAEGYSVSREKKESFPLTVTSAQKNPTAFYLCASTPGGAWSNQPQHFGDGTRLSIL.

CDR3 nucleotides: TGCGCCAGCAGTGAGTCCGGGACTACCTACGAGCAGTACTTC. Its protein product is CASSESGTTYEQYF. The rearrangement links TRBV10-2 to TRBJ2-7, with 7 bases identical to TRBD2. After removal of 0 bases from V and 2 bases from J, the junction contained 1 base not matched to a gene. The germline CDR1 and CDR2 sequences are WSHSY and SAAADI. The CDR3 is 14 amino acids.

This clone was seen a few times. V usage is TRBV28 and J usage is TRBJ2-1; the match to TRBD2 covers 10 bases. In germline, CDR1 is MDHEN, CDR2 SYDVKM. The CDR3 length is 16 residues. J gave up 7 bases and V 2 bases, and 8 bases lay outside the gene matches. The CDR3 DNA follows: TGTGCCAGCAGTTTACCACTAGCGGGATCGGCAAATGAGCAGTTCTTC. Translation: CASSLPLAGSANEQFF. Full variable domain (missing parts from reference TRBV28 and TRBJ2-1): DVKVTQSSRYLVKRTGEKVFLECVQDMDHENMFWYRQDPGLGLRLIYFSYDVKMKEKGDIPEGYSVSREKKERFSLILESASTNQTSMYLCASSLPLAGSANEQFFGPGTRLTVL.

The chain recombines TRBV29-1 with TRBJ1-1; no reliable D call. Germline lookup yields CDR1 SQVTM and CDR2 ANQGSEA. There are 11 residues in the CDR3. V lost 5 bases, J lost 1 base, and 5 bases lay in between. CDR3 region: CSVSRNTEAFF. DNA for the CDR3: TGCAGCGTTTCCAGGAACACTGAAGCTTTCTTT.

The rearrangement uses TRBV2 and TRBJ1-3; no definite D call. Trimming took 3 bases from V and 0 from J, leaving 15 bases between them. Germline values: CDR1 SNHLY, CDR2 FYNNEI. The length of the CDR3 is 17 residues. CDR3 residues: CASSDFGRQVSGNTIYF. DNA for the CDR3: TGTGCCAGCAGTGATTTCGGGAGACAAGTCTCTGGAAACACCATATATTTT.

This clone has more than one count but fewer than ten. The chain employs TRBV5-1 and TRBJ2-5; perhaps TRBD2 as D (6 bases). The germline V and J ends were trimmed by 2 bases and 3 bases, with 14 bases remaining between them. Germline V lookup: CDR1 SGHRS, CDR2 YFSETQ. This CDR3 contains 15 residues. The CDR3 spells CASSLGARGEETQYF. CDR3 sequence (DNA): TGCGCCAGCAGCTTAGGAGCTCGCGGGGAAGAGACCCAGTACTTC.

The chain links TRBV4-2 to TRBJ1-5; D unresolved. V was pared by 1 base and J by 8 bases, with 24 bases between. The CDR3 has 18 amino acids. Germline CDR1 and CDR2: LGHNA and YNFKEQ. CDR3 bases: TGTGCCAGCAGCCAAGGTGAGGGAGTGGTGGGTTCATGGGAGCCCCAGCATTTT. This translates into CASSQGEGVVGSWEPQHF.

This clone was observed a few times. The genes are TRBV5-1 and TRBJ1-6; TRBD1 aligns across 11 bases. The CDR3 extends over 17 amino acids. CDR1 and CDR2 from the germline V gene are SGHRS and YFSETQ. V was pared by 0 bases and J by 7 bases, with 6 bases of the junction left unmatched. This CDR3 reads CASSLVGQGDPNSPLHF. The DNA for the CDR3 is TGCGCCAGCAGCTTGGTGGGACAGGGGGATCCAAATTCACCCCTCCACTTT.

The J gene is TRBJ2-2, the V gene TRBV6-5, with D possibly being TRBD2 (6 bases). Trimming removed 5 bases from V and 6 bases from J, with 13 bases in between. CDR1 MNHEY and CDR2 SVGAGI come from the germline V gene. The CDR3 runs 14 residues. CDR3 DNA: TGTGCCAGCAGTACCGGGACTCCGGCCGGGGAGCTGTTTTTT. Translating gives CASSTGTPAGELFF.

This chain links TRBV13 with TRBJ1-1; D might be TRBD1 (5 bases). Trimming shortened V by 0 bases and J by 4 bases, and 12 bases separated the two germline ends. Germline V gene lookup returns CDR1 PRHDT and CDR2 FYEKMQ (reference sequence). The CDR3 consists of 15 residues. The CDR3, as DNA: TGTGCCAGCAGCTTAGGACGGACAATCACCACTGAAGCTTTCTTT. Translated: CASSLGRTITTEAFF.

Concerning this clone: Other DNA sequences in this sample translate to the same CDR3. The chain carries TRBV12-3 or TRBV12-4 and TRBJ2-7; D might be TRBD2 (6 bases). Trimming left V 3 bases short and J 6 bases short, with 6 bases between. The CDR3 has 11 residues. The CDR3 region has the DNA TGTGCCAGCAGTTTGGGAGGCGAGCAGTACTTC. Protein: CASSLGGEQYF.

The genes are TRBV28 and TRBJ1-2; 7 bases align to TRBD1. CDR3 length: 14 residues. Trimming took 9 bases from V and 4 from J; bases not matched to a gene: 11. The V gene's germline CDR1 is MDHEN and CDR2 SYDVKM. CDR3 sequence: CASKRGQVGYGYTF. CDR3 in DNA: TGTGCCAGTAAAAGAGGACAGGTGGGCTATGGCTACACCTTC.

J is TRBJ1-5 and V is TRBV27; D may be TRBD1 (5 bases). V was shortened by 3 bases and J by 4 bases, with 10 bases between the two germline ends. Germline-derived CDR1 and CDR2 are MNHEY and SMNVEV (reference sequence). This CDR3 spans 14 amino acids. The CDR3 nucleotides read TGTGCCAGCAGTTTTAGGGGCGCTAATCAGCCCCAGCATTTT. Amino acid sequence: CASSFRGANQPQHF.

V and J are TRBV7-9 and TRBJ1-1; no clear D. The CDR3 totals 13 residues. V dropped 4 bases and J dropped 6 bases, with 12 bases sitting between them. Germline lookup yields CDR1 SEHNR and CDR2 FQNEAQ (reference sequence). CDR3 in DNA: TGTGCCAGCAGCTCCCTTCCGGGTGCTGAAGCTTTCTTT. This gives the protein CASSSLPGAEAFF.

With regard to this clone: The junction and the germline gene differ at one end; a read error may be behind it. The chain is built from TRBV5-1 and TRBJ2-1, with 12 bases fitting TRBD2. The germline gives CDR1 SGHRS, CDR2 YFSETQ. This CDR3 comprises 15 residues. The CDR3 nucleotides are TGCGCCAGCAACTTGGGGCTAGCGGGAGGGGATGAGCAGTTCTTC. It is translated as CASNLGLAGGDEQFF. The full variable domain, its missing parts supplied by reference TRBV5-1 and TRBJ2-1, is KAGVTQTPRYLIKTRGQQVTLSCSPISGHRSVSWYQQTPGQGLQFLFEYFSETQRNKGNFPGRFSGRQFSNSRSEMNVSTLELGDSALYLCASNLGLAGGDEQFFGPGTRLTVL.

The chain has TRBV12-3 or TRBV12-4 and TRBJ2-1; D is perhaps TRBD2 (6 bases). The CDR3 runs 13 residues. Trimming cost V 5 bases and J 7 bases, with 12 bases left between them. CDR3 nucleotides: TGTGCCAGCAGTCGGGGCGGGGTGAATGAGCAGTTCTTC. Its protein is CASSRGGVNEQFF.

This sequence joins TRBV5-1 and TRBJ2-7, with 7 positions matching TRBD1. The CDR3 is 14 residues long. J was trimmed by 1 base and V by 0 bases; bases with no gene match: 1. Germline assignment: CDR1 SGHRS and CDR2 YFSETQ. The CDR3 spells CASSLVGQSYEQYF. In nucleotides, the CDR3 is TGCGCCAGCAGCTTGGTGGGACAGTCCTACGAGCAGTACTTC.

This clone came up once. The CDR3 protein is CATSDRGTSGGPYNEQFF. In nucleotides, the CDR3 is TGTGCCACCAGTGATCGCGGAACTAGCGGGGGGCCCTACAATGAGCAGTTCTTC. This chain links TRBV24-1 with TRBJ2-1, with TRBD2 identical over 12 bases. The CDR3 consists of 18 residues. The junction had 7 bases not matched to a gene; V was cut back by 3 bases and J by 2 bases. Per the germline V gene, CDR1 is KGHDR and CDR2 is SFDVKD.

This clone was recorded only once. The V gene is TRBV6-5, the J gene TRBJ1-2; tentatively, D is TRBD1 (6 bases). The V end lost 5 bases, the J end lost 4 bases, and 11 bases lay between the germline ends. CDR3 length: 13 amino acids. Germline V CDR1 and CDR2: MNHEY, SVGAGI. The CDR3 nucleotides read TGTGCCAGCAGTCACACAGGGATCTATGGCTACACCTTC. This sequence encodes CASSHTGIYGYTF.

The chain is built from TRBV6-5 and TRBJ2-3; D gene unclear. Germline CDR1 is MNHEY and CDR2 is SVGAGI. The CDR3 contains 14 residues. V was shortened by 6 bases and J by 0 bases, with 10 bases between the two germline ends. This CDR3 reads CASRLTPSTDTQYF. The CDR3 DNA sequence: TGTGCCAGCAGGTTGACACCTAGCACAGATACGCAGTATTTT.